This T cell receptor beta chain originates from a study of shared clonotypes between healthy human individuals. Study observations and caveats: In a handful of donors, 4.5% to 5.5% of naive CD4 clonotypes appeared in common. Relative to clonotypes present in all four donors, those not shared had lower generation probabilities. Among donors, the sharing of clonotypes was expected to be influenced by sequencing depth.

Data came from immunoSEQ multiplex PCR; TCRdb stores just in-frame clones and leaves some out. Found here are roughly 2 million clones, 85% to 95% of them singletons; the top ten hold 0.13%. In the case of this clone: What it binds is unknown.

The V segment lost 8 bases and the J segment 10 bases; nucleotides outside the gene matches: 9. Per the germline V gene, CDR1 is SGHTA and CDR2 is FQGTGA. The CDR3 has 14 amino acids. Sequencing used naive CD4+ T cells sorted from blood. The subset: CD45RA+ positively selected. The sequence came from a young man in good health. This chain joins TRBV7-3 and TRBJ1-6; 9 nucleotides agree with TRBD1. CDR3 DNA sequence: TGTGCCAGCGGGCTGGACAGGGGATCGTCACCCCTCCACTTT. Protein product: CASGLDRGSSPLHF.